These 9 T cell receptor beta chains were all obtained from the same sample, sequenced in a study of blood T cell repertoires in COVID-19. Profiling relied on immunoSEQ multiplex PCR, and the TCRdb table lists in-frame clones only, not all of them. The data show more than 300,000 clones, over 90% seen once. Sequencing was performed on PBMCs or T cells enriched from blood (not recorded which). All receptors come from a woman under 40 who had been exposed to COVID-19.

The chain employs TRBV29-1 and TRBJ1-1, with 7 bases identical to TRBD1. CDR1 is SQVTM, CDR2 ANQGSEA, per germline. This CDR3 is built from 14 residues. With V trimmed by 1 base and J by 8 bases, 10 bases remained unmatched. The CDR3 protein is CSVEGGTVVGEAFF. DNA of the CDR3: TGCAGCGTTGAAGGTGGGACAGTAGTAGGAGAAGCTTTCTTT.

The chain uses TRBV6-1 and TRBJ2-7, with TRBD1 matching over 9 bases. Germline CDR1 reads MNHNS; CDR2 reads SASEGT. With 1 base clipped from V and 1 base from J, the junction kept 5 bases outside the gene matches. The CDR3 totals 16 residues. CDR3 nucleotide sequence: TGTGCCAGCAGTGAAGAGGGACAGGGAGGGTCCTACGAGCAGTACTTC. Encoded protein: CASSEEGQGGSYEQYF.

The chain joins TRBV5-8 to TRBJ1-3; 9 bases are shared with TRBD1. The CDR3 runs 16 residues. Per the germline V gene, CDR1 is SGHTS and CDR2 is YDEGEE. J was trimmed by 0 bases and V by 4 bases; bases with no gene match: 5. CDR3 in amino acids: CASSRTGAPSGNTIYF. The CDR3 bases are TGTGCCAGCAGCCGGACAGGGGCGCCCTCTGGAAACACCATATATTTT.

The V call is TRBV15, the J call TRBJ1-5; 10 nucleotides match TRBD1. The CDR3 extends over 18 amino acids. Germline-derived CDR1 and CDR2 are LNHNV and YYDKDF (reference sequence). The ends lost 5 bases at V and 0 bases at J; junction bases unmatched: 10. CDR3 loop: CATSSRTGGRDSNQPQHF. Here the CDR3 DNA reads TGTGCCACCAGCTCCCGGACAGGGGGGAGGGATAGCAATCAGCCCCAGCATTTT.

The chain joins TRBV24-1 to TRBJ2-1; D gene ambiguous. Trimming pared 0 bases from V and 10 bases from J, leaving 9 bases between. CDR1 and CDR2 from the germline V gene are KGHDR and SFDVKD. This CDR3 contains 13 residues. CDR3 amino acids: CATSDLQVEEQFF. The DNA for the CDR3 is TGTGCCACCAGTGATTTGCAGGTAGAGGAGCAGTTCTTC.

This rearrangement joins TRBV25-1 to TRBJ1-2, with 8 bases lining up with TRBD1. The V segment lost 6 bases and the J segment 7 bases; nucleotides outside the gene matches: 7. CDR3 length: 13 amino acids. Germline-derived CDR1 and CDR2 are MGHDK and SYGVNS. The CDR3 DNA reads TGTGCCAGCAGCCTCCAGGGGGCGCGTGGCTACACCTTC. It codes for CASSLQGARGYTF.

V gene TRBV29-1 combines with J gene TRBJ2-7; D is possibly TRBD1 (5 bases). The CDR3 loop spans 14 amino acids. CDR1 and CDR2 (germline): SQVTM, ANQGSEA. Trimming took off 6 bases at V and 0 bases at J, with 15 bases between the two ends. In nucleotides, the CDR3 is TGCAGCGTCGGTCCAAGGCAGGGCTCCTACGAGCAGTACTTC. It encodes CSVGPRQGSYEQYF.

The rearrangement uses TRBV5-1 and TRBJ1-4; 8 bases map to TRBD1. Germline CDR1 is SGHRS and CDR2 is YFSETQ. J lost 5 bases, V lost 3 bases, and 9 bases had no gene match. CDR3 size: 16 residues. CDR3 sequence reads: CASSSFPTGANEKLFF. The CDR3 DNA reads TGCGCCAGCAGCTCGTTCCCGACAGGGGCGAATGAAAAACTGTTTTTT.

This chain links TRBV4-2 with TRBJ1-2; tentative D call: TRBD1 (5 bases). This CDR3 comprises 15 residues. Germline loops: CDR1 LGHNA, CDR2 YNFKEQ. V was pared by 4 bases and J by 2 bases, with 14 bases between. The CDR3 coding sequence is TGTGCCAGCAGCCGCCTAGGGGTGGGGAACTATGGCTACACCTTC. It encodes CASSRLGVGNYGYTF.